This T cell receptor beta chain derives from a study of radiation and T cells in renal cell carcinoma. Background on the study: Nephrectomy followed 15 Gy stereotactic body radiation by 4 weeks.

As to time point: baseline pretreatment blood. Treatment reported: 15 Gy SBRT to primary tumor, nephrectomy 4 weeks later. Blood was sampled at baseline, 2 weeks and 4 weeks after SBRT. This renal cell carcinoma was of the clear cell type. Details on this clone: Its antigen is not known.

Points from the study as a whole: In blood, top tumor clones expanded by 2 weeks, shrinking by 4.

Here immunoSEQ multiplex PCR was the method, and the copy in TCRdb shows in-frame clones only, minus some. The data hold 55,000 to 65,000 clones, with 65% to 80% observed a single time. This CDR3 region has 14 residues. With 4 bases removed from V and 4 bases from J, the gap between germline ends came to 11 bases. CDR1 is WSHSY and CDR2 is SAAADI in the germline V gene. The clonotype comes from a man in his sixties with renal cell carcinoma. This specimen was blood, taken from a patient whose treatment included radiotherapy and nephrectomy. The rearrangement links TRBV10-2 to TRBJ1-5; D call uncertain. CDR3 in amino acids: CASSGGNRNQPQHF. Here the CDR3 DNA reads TGCGCCAGCAGTGGAGGGAATCGAAATCAGCCCCAGCATTTT.